The 24 T cell receptor beta chains given below trace back to one sample, sequenced in a study of OX40 agonist ivuxolimab in advanced cancers. Measured with immunoSEQ multiplex PCR; TCRdb has only the in-frame clones, and not every one. The sample lists 65,000 to 95,000 clones, about nine tenths occurring once. Sample: CD4+ or CD8+ T cells sorted from blood, taken in a trial of the OX40 agonist ivuxolimab. The origin of the receptors is an adult with an advanced solid tumor such as melanoma, head and neck, liver or kidney cancer.

This rearrangement joins TRBV7-3 to TRBJ2-3; 11 positions match TRBD2. Germline CDR1 SGHTA, CDR2 FQGTGA. V was pared by 0 bases and J by 2 bases, with 1 base of the junction left unmatched. This CDR3 is 16 amino acids long. The CDR3 reads CASSLTTSGVTDTQYF. CDR3 DNA sequence: TGTGCCAGCAGCTTAACGACTAGCGGGGTCACAGATACGCAGTATTTT.

J is TRBJ2-7 and V is TRBV5-8; perhaps TRBD1 as D (6 bases). Germline V gene lookup returns CDR1 SGHTS and CDR2 YDEGEE. The CDR3 has 14 residues. Trimming removed 0 bases from V and 3 bases from J, with 10 bases in between. The CDR3 loop reads CASSLVGQSYEQYV. The CDR3 DNA follows: TGTGCCAGCAGCTTGGTCGGACAGAGCTACGAGCAGTACGTC.

DNA of the CDR3: TGTGCCAGCAGCTCGGACAGGGCGGGCGAGCAGTACGTC. Translating it yields CASSSDRAGEQYV. The chain joins TRBV11-2 to TRBJ2-7, with 8 bases that match TRBD1. This CDR3 region has 13 residues. Germline V CDR1 and CDR2: SGHAT, FQNNGV. With 4 bases clipped from V and 6 bases from J, the junction kept 5 bases outside the gene matches.

The chain uses TRBV9 and TRBJ2-1; tentatively, D is TRBD2 (6 bases). The CDR3 runs 15 residues. Germline V lookup: CDR1 SGDLS, CDR2 YYNGEE. Trimming stripped 0 bases from V and 6 bases from J, with 13 bases between. CDR3 sequence (DNA): TGTGCCAGCAGCGTAGGCTCTACCGGGGGCAATGAGCAGTTCTTC. As protein: CASSVGSTGGNEQFF.

The V call is TRBV12-1, the J call TRBJ1-5; the table's D gene call, TRBD1, was not cross checked with the DNA. TRBV12-1 is a documented pseudogene. The CDR3 consists of 15 residues. In nucleotides, the CDR3 is TGTGCCAGCAGCCTCCGGGACAGGGAGGATCAGCCCCAGCATTTT. This sequence encodes CASSLRDREDQPQHF.

The chain recombines TRBV5-1 with TRBJ2-1, with TRBD2 as a possible D gene (5 bases). Trimming removed 0 bases at V and 2 bases at J, with 9 bases between. The CDR3 length is 15 residues. From germline, CDR1 is SGHRS and CDR2 YFSETQ. The CDR3 nucleotides read TGCGCCAGCAGCTTGGGGACTGTGGCCTACAATGAGCAGTTCTTC. It yields the protein CASSLGTVAYNEQFF.

The chain is built from TRBV9 and TRBJ1-2; 11 nucleotides align to TRBD1. The germline CDR1 and CDR2 sequences are SGDLS and YYNGEE. The CDR3 has 15 residues. V gave up 2 bases and J gave up 4 bases; unmatched junction bases: 4. Written as DNA, the CDR3 is TGTGCCAGCAGCGTTTCGGGGACAGGGGGCTATGGCTACACCTTC. Encoded protein: CASSVSGTGGYGYTF.

The chain joins TRBV27 to TRBJ2-5; D unclear. The CDR3 extends over 12 amino acids. V was pared by 6 bases and J by 4 bases, with 9 bases between. Germline V CDR1 and CDR2: MNHEY, SMNVEV (reference sequence). CDR3 sequence reads: CASRRLGETQYF. The CDR3 DNA reads as TGTGCCAGCAGGCGCCTGGGAGAGACCCAGTACTTC.

The DNA for the CDR3 is TGTGCCAGCCGGGGGTTGGACAGTATGAACACTGAAGCTTTCTTT. Protein sequence: CASRGLDSMNTEAFF. The gene calls are TRBV18 and TRBJ1-1; perhaps TRBD1 as D (6 bases). Germline values: CDR1 KGHSH, CDR2 LQKENI. The length of the CDR3 is 15 residues. V was pared by 8 bases and J by 0 bases, with 16 bases between.

The sample holds one count of this clone. The chain joins TRBV9 to TRBJ2-4; D gene ambiguous. V gave up 0 bases and J gave up 7 bases, with 8 bases separating them. This CDR3 contains 13 residues. CDR1 is SGDLS, CDR2 YYNGEE, per germline. As DNA, the CDR3 is TGTGCCAGCAGCGTAGATATAGGGAACATTCAGTACTTC. This encodes CASSVDIGNIQYF. Full variable domain (rest looked up from reference TRBV9 and TRBJ2-4): DSGVTQTPKHLITATGQRVTLRCSPRSGDLSVYWYQQSLDQGLQFLIQYYNGEERAKGNILERFSAQQFPDLHSELNLSSLELGDSALYFCASSVDIGNIQYFGAGTRLSVL.

The V and J genes are TRBV7-9 and TRBJ2-3; 10 positions match TRBD2. Germline CDR1 SEHNR, CDR2 FQNEAQ (reference sequence). The CDR3 runs 15 residues. The V segment lost 4 bases and the J segment 3 bases; nucleotides outside the gene matches: 4. The CDR3 region has the DNA TGTGCCAGCAGCTCGCAGCGGGAGGGGACAGATACGCAGTATTTT. This codes for CASSSQREGTDTQYF.

V gene TRBV11-3 combines with J gene TRBJ2-1; either TRBD1 or TRBD2 may fit D (6 bases each). This CDR3 contains 13 residues. The V end lost 3 bases, the J end lost 9 bases, and 12 bases lay between the germline ends. CDR1 and CDR2 from the germline V gene are SGHNT and YENEEA. The DNA of the CDR3 is TGTGCCAGCAGCTTTAGGGGGGCGGGTGAGCAGTTCTTC. Amino acid sequence: CASSFRGAGEQFF.

V gene TRBV27 combines with J gene TRBJ2-5; 9 bases are a match to TRBD1. V gave up 2 bases and J gave up 4 bases; unmatched junction bases: 8. Per the germline V gene, CDR1 is MNHEY and CDR2 is SMNVEV (reference sequence). This CDR3 contains 16 residues. CDR3 region: CASSLRTGAGVETQYF. CDR3 DNA: TGTGCCAGCAGTTTACGGACAGGGGCAGGCGTAGAGACCCAGTACTTC.

J is TRBJ2-2 and V is TRBV28, with D perhaps given as TRBD1 or TRBD2 (7 bases each). With 6 bases removed from V and 7 bases from J, the gap between germline ends came to 15 bases. This CDR3 has 14 amino acids. Germline lookup yields CDR1 MDHEN and CDR2 SYDVKM. The CDR3 DNA is TGTGCCAGCAGCTCTCAGGGGGAGGGCGGGGAGCTGTTTTTT. Amino acid sequence: CASSSQGEGGELFF.

V gene TRBV29-1 combines with J gene TRBJ2-7; 11 nucleotides agree with TRBD2. V shed 7 bases, J shed 4 bases, and the junction held 6 bases outside the gene matches. Germline loops: CDR1 SQVTM, CDR2 ANQGSEA. The CDR3 is 13 residues long. This CDR3 reads CSAFSGGAYEQYF. The CDR3 DNA reads as TGCAGCGCCTTTAGCGGGGGGGCTTACGAGCAGTACTTC.

The CDR3 nucleotides read TGTGCCAGCAGCCCTGGACACCGTTTTAGCACAGATACGCAGTATTTT. Amino acid sequence: CASSPGHRFSTDTQYF. The J gene is TRBJ2-3, the V gene TRBV7-3, with D possibly being TRBD1 (5 bases). CDR3 length: 16 residues. The germline V gene encodes CDR1 SGHTA and CDR2 FQGTGA. V was clipped by 5 bases and J by 0 bases, with 15 bases between them. The entire variable domain, with the rest obtained from reference TRBV7-3 and TRBJ2-3, is as follows: GAGVSQTPSNKVTEKGKYVELRCDPISGHTALYWYRQSLGQGPEFLIYFQGTGAADDSGLPNDRFFAVRPEGSVSTLKIQRTERGDSAVYLCASSPGHRFSTDTQYFGPGTRLTVL.

J is TRBJ2-6 and V is TRBV7-9; D is perhaps TRBD1 or TRBD2 (5 bases each). This CDR3 is 14 amino acids long. Per germline, CDR1 SEHNR and CDR2 FQNEAQ (reference sequence). This CDR3 is CGGNELSGANVLTF. Here the CDR3 DNA reads TGTGGGGGGAATGAGCTCTCTGGGGCCAACGTCCTGACTTTC. The complete variable domain, with remaining parts taken from reference TRBV7-9 and TRBJ2-6, reads DTGVSQNPRHKITKRGQNVTFRCDPISEHNRLYWYRQTLGQGPEFLTYFQNEAQLEKSRLLSDRFSAERPKGSFSTLEIQRTEQGDSAMYLCGGNELSGANVLTFGAGSRLTVL.

The rearrangement uses TRBV11-2 and TRBJ2-1; D tentatively reads TRBD1 or TRBD2 (5 bases each). V was clipped by 4 bases and J by 10 bases, with 17 bases between them. Germline-derived CDR1 and CDR2 are SGHAT and FQNNGV. The CDR3 covers 14 residues. The CDR3 sequence: CASSSVRQWREQFF. CDR3 in DNA: TGTGCCAGCAGCTCAGTCCGACAGTGGAGGGAGCAGTTCTTC.

J is TRBJ1-5 and V is TRBV6-1, with D tentatively TRBD1 (6 bases). The V end lost 6 bases, the J end lost 4 bases, and 10 bases lay between the germline ends. CDR1 and CDR2 from the germline V gene are MNHNS and SASEGT. CDR3 length: 13 residues. CDR3 amino acids: CASSLTGNQPQHF. In DNA form, the CDR3 reads TGTGCCAGCAGCTTAACAGGGAATCAGCCCCAGCATTTT.

The genes are TRBV11-2 and TRBJ2-2, with 7 nucleotides matching TRBD2. The CDR3 spans 15 residues. Germline CDR1 and CDR2: SGHAT and FQNNGV. V lost 3 bases to trimming and J lost 7 bases; unmatched junction nucleotides: 8. This CDR3 is CASSLGGEQIGELFF. CDR3 nucleotide sequence: TGTGCCAGCAGCTTGGGAGGGGAGCAAATCGGGGAGCTGTTTTTT.

The chain uses TRBV27 and TRBJ1-2, with unresolved D. Trimming shortened V by 5 bases and J by 6 bases, and 16 bases separated the two germline ends. Germline values: CDR1 MNHEY, CDR2 SMNVEV (reference sequence). The CDR3 totals 14 residues. Here the CDR3 DNA reads TGTGCCAGCAGTCCCAACCGGGGTACAAATGGCTACACCTTC. Amino acids: CASSPNRGTNGYTF.

The rearrangement joins TRBV7-9 to TRBJ1-4; no clear D gene. V gave up 1 base and J gave up 0 bases, with 3 bases separating them. Germline V gives CDR1 SEHNR, CDR2 FQNEAQ (reference sequence). CDR3 size: 14 residues. The CDR3 here is CASSLGTTNEKLFF. The CDR3, as DNA: TGTGCCAGCAGCTTAGGAACAACTAATGAAAAACTGTTTTTT.

V and J are TRBV15 and TRBJ2-7, with 8 bases fitting TRBD1. Germline V CDR1 and CDR2: LNHNV, YYDKDF (reference sequence). V lost 6 bases to trimming and J lost 2 bases; unmatched junction nucleotides: 12. The CDR3 loop spans 16 amino acids. Here the CDR3 DNA reads TGTGCCACCAGTAGCTTGGAGGGGACAGGACCCTACGAGCAGTACGTC. Protein sequence: CATSSLEGTGPYEQYV.

V and J are TRBV7-2 and TRBJ1-3, with D perhaps matching TRBD1 (6 bases). This CDR3 region has 16 residues. Germline V lookup: CDR1 SGHTA, CDR2 FQGNSA. V lost 3 bases and J 0 bases, leaving 12 bases between the germline ends. CDR3 in amino acids: CASSLTGVSSGNTIYF. DNA for the CDR3: TGTGCCAGCAGCTTGACAGGCGTAAGCTCTGGAAACACCATATATTTT.